A single sample gave rise to the 23 T cell receptor beta chains below, sequenced in a study of T cell responses to AZD1222 COVID-19 vaccine. Sequencing used immunoSEQ multiplex PCR; TCRdb keeps in-frame clones, though not all of them. The sample shows some 97,000 clones, approximately 89% of them seen only once. The input for sequencing was peripheral blood, taken on day 0 of MenACWY control vaccination. The source is an adult in good health.

The J gene is TRBJ2-5, the V gene TRBV6-5, with TRBD2 matching 7 bases. Germline V gives CDR1 MNHEY, CDR2 SVGAGI. Germline trimming cut 7 bases from V and 7 bases from J; bases unmatched to any gene: 9. The CDR3 has 13 amino acids. The CDR3 is CASIPAGIGTQYF. CDR3 nucleotide sequence: TGTGCCAGCATACCAGCGGGAATAGGGACCCAGTACTTC.

J is TRBJ1-3 and V is TRBV6-5, with D unresolved. The V and J ends lost 4 bases and 2 bases respectively, with 12 bases between them. CDR1 and CDR2 (germline): MNHEY, SVGAGI. The CDR3 extends over 15 amino acids. CDR3 in DNA: TGTGCCAGCAGTTTGGCCCCAGACACTGGAAACACCATATATTTT. It encodes CASSLAPDTGNTIYF.

The chain joins TRBV9 to TRBJ2-2, with 7 bases fitting TRBD1. The CDR3 has 15 amino acids. The J segment lost 10 bases and the V segment lost 0 bases, leaving 9 bases of the junction unmatched. Germline V lookup: CDR1 SGDLS, CDR2 YYNGEE. CDR3: CASSVEGQGVLELFF. CDR3 nucleotide sequence: TGTGCCAGCAGCGTAGAGGGGCAGGGGGTCCTGGAGCTGTTTTTT.

V and J are TRBV15 and TRBJ1-4; D call uncertain. Per the germline V gene, CDR1 is LNHNV and CDR2 is YYDKDF (reference sequence). Trimming stripped 1 base from V and 4 bases from J, with 4 bases between. The CDR3 is 13 amino acids. The CDR3 DNA is TGTGCCACCAGCAGAGCGCTTAATGAAAAACTGTTTTTT. It yields the protein CATSRALNEKLFF.

This clone was detected once. The chain carries TRBV28 and TRBJ1-1; D is unclear. V shed 5 bases and J shed 3 bases, with 16 bases lying between them. This CDR3 has 15 residues. Germline V CDR1 and CDR2: MDHEN, SYDVKM. CDR3 DNA sequence: TGTGCCAGCAGTGTCTTATCCTGGACGGACACTGAAGCTTTCTTT. Residues: CASSVLSWTDTEAFF.

This clone was picked up a small number of times. The chain joins TRBV6-6 to TRBJ2-2; D gene ambiguous. The CDR3 is 12 amino acids. V was pared by 4 bases and J by 5 bases, with 5 bases between. Germline V gives CDR1 MNHNY, CDR2 SVGAGI (reference sequence). This chain's CDR3 is CASSSSTGELFF. In DNA form, the CDR3 reads TGTGCCAGCAGTTCCTCAACCGGGGAGCTGTTTTTT.

The chain employs TRBV11-2 and TRBJ2-2, with D maybe TRBD1 (5 bases). The V gene lost 5 bases and the J gene lost 1 base, with 17 bases spanning the gap. The CDR3 spans 17 residues. CDR1 is SGHAT and CDR2 is FQNNGV in the germline V gene. The CDR3 DNA follows: TGTGCCAGCAGCCAAATGGGGCGGAGTCTGAACACCGGGGAGCTGTTTTTT. The encoded protein is CASSQMGRSLNTGELFF.

The chain employs TRBV25-1 and TRBJ1-1, with D unclear. Germline loops: CDR1 MGHDK, CDR2 SYGVNS. The V gene lost 3 bases and the J gene lost 5 bases, with 10 bases spanning the gap. This CDR3 comprises 13 residues. In DNA form, the CDR3 reads TGTGCCAGCAGTGAGTTCGGGGATACTGAAGCTTTCTTT. This codes for CASSEFGDTEAFF.

The chain employs TRBV18 and TRBJ1-4, with 7 positions matching TRBD1. The length of the CDR3 is 15 residues. Trimming at V came to 3 bases and at J to 7 bases, leaving 8 bases not matched to a gene. Germline lookup yields CDR1 KGHSH and CDR2 LQKENI. CDR3 sequence: CASSPNRGTGEKLFF. As DNA, the CDR3 is TGTGCCAGCTCACCCAACAGGGGAACGGGTGAAAAACTGTTTTTT.

The chain combines TRBV3-1 (or the pseudogene TRBV3-2) with TRBJ1-5; tentative D call: TRBD1 (5 bases). This CDR3 has 14 amino acids. V dropped 1 base and J dropped 3 bases, with 7 bases sitting between them. Germline-derived CDR1 and CDR2 are LGHDT and YNNKEL (reference sequence). The CDR3 is CASSQARDNQPQHF. CDR3 nucleotide sequence: TGTGCCAGCAGCCAAGCCAGGGACAATCAGCCCCAGCATTTT.

This chain uses TRBV5-1 with TRBJ2-7; maybe TRBD2 (5 bases). Germline CDR1 SGHRS, CDR2 YFSETQ. Between the trimmed V and J ends, which lost 2 bases and 1 base, there was a span of 7 bases. This CDR3 has 13 amino acids. The CDR3 DNA is TGCGCCAGCAGCTTCGGGGTTTCCTACGAGCAGTACTTC. It encodes CASSFGVSYEQYF.

This chain connects TRBV27 to TRBJ2-7, with TRBD2 identical over 9 bases. The CDR3 sequence is 14 residues long. Trimming removed 6 bases from V and 2 bases from J; junction bases left unmatched: 5. Germline lookup yields CDR1 MNHEY and CDR2 SMNVEV (reference sequence). The DNA for the CDR3 is TGTGCCAGCAGCCTTCAGCGGGGGGCCTACGAGCAGTACTTC. This codes for CASSLQRGAYEQYF.

The chain employs TRBV3-1 (or the pseudogene TRBV3-2) and TRBJ2-1; D not resolved. Germline V gene sequence: CDR1 LGHDT, CDR2 YNNKEL (reference sequence). This CDR3 spans 13 amino acids. Trimming stripped 2 bases from V and 5 bases from J, with 7 bases between. CDR3 in DNA: TGTGCCAGCAGCCAAACCCGCCACAATGAGCAGTTCTTC. Amino acids: CASSQTRHNEQFF.

This clone was detected once. The V and J genes are TRBV6-5 and TRBJ1-2; no definite D call. Trimming left V 5 bases short and J 6 bases short, with 16 bases between. The CDR3 consists of 14 residues. Germline V gives CDR1 MNHEY, CDR2 SVGAGI. CDR3 DNA: TGTGCCAGCAGTCCGCCGACCGATGTGGATGGCTACACCTTC. This sequence encodes CASSPPTDVDGYTF.

This clone was recorded only once. This rearrangement joins TRBV7-9 to TRBJ1-5; D gene unclear. Per germline, CDR1 SEHNR and CDR2 FQNEAQ (reference sequence). The CDR3 runs to 15 residues. V lost 8 bases and J 3 bases, leaving 17 bases between the germline ends. The chain's CDR3 is CASGPGSATNQPQHF. DNA for the CDR3: TGTGCCAGCGGCCCCGGCAGTGCTACCAATCAGCCCCAGCATTTT. The full variable domain, in which reference TRBV7-9 and TRBJ1-5 provide the parts outside the CDR3, is DTGVSQNPRHKITKRGQNVTFRCDPISEHNRLYWYRQTLGQGPEFLTYFQNEAQLEKSRLLSDRFSAERPKGSFSTLEIQRTEQGDSAMYLCASGPGSATNQPQHFGDGTRLSIL.

The V and J genes are TRBV28 and TRBJ1-2; D not certain. The germline gives CDR1 MDHEN, CDR2 SYDVKM. Trimming left V 5 bases short and J 4 bases short, with 14 bases between. The CDR3 runs to 14 residues. The CDR3 spells CASSPPAASYGYTF. CDR3 DNA sequence: TGTGCCAGCAGTCCCCCGGCAGCCAGCTATGGCTACACCTTC.

The genes are TRBV28 and TRBJ2-2, with D perhaps TRBD2 (7 bases). V dropped 0 bases and J dropped 4 bases, with 9 bases sitting between them. Looked up from germline, CDR1 is MDHEN and CDR2 is SYDVKM. The CDR3 totals 15 residues. CDR3: CASSLWGGPTGELFF. CDR3 nucleotide sequence: TGTGCCAGCAGTTTATGGGGGGGGCCCACCGGGGAGCTGTTTTTT.

To note about this clone: A junction boundary mismatches the germline segment, possibly from a read error. Different DNA sequences within this sample yield the same CDR3. The gene calls are TRBV12-3 or TRBV12-4 and TRBJ2-3; D gene unclear. The CDR3 runs 12 residues. As DNA, the CDR3 is TGTGCCAGCAGCTTAGACACAGATACGCAGTATTTT. Protein product: CASSLDTDTQYF.

J is TRBJ1-6 and V is TRBV14; D not resolved. The germline V and J ends were trimmed by 5 bases and 8 bases, with 10 bases remaining between them. The CDR3 is 13 residues long. Germline V lookup: CDR1 SGHDN, CDR2 FVKESK. CDR3 sequence: CASSARGDSPLHF. The CDR3 DNA follows: TGTGCCAGCAGCGCCCGAGGCGATTCACCCCTCCACTTT.

The V call is TRBV11-2, the J call TRBJ2-7, with 7 positions matching TRBD2. Germline lookup yields CDR1 SGHAT and CDR2 FQNNGV. The CDR3 totals 16 residues. V dropped 1 base and J dropped 4; count of bases not matched to a gene: 10. The CDR3 DNA sequence: TGTGCCAGCAGCTTAGCCGCGAGCGGGGTCCCATACGAGCAGTACTTC. Protein product: CASSLAASGVPYEQYF.

V gene TRBV5-4 combines with J gene TRBJ2-7, with D perhaps TRBD1 or TRBD2 (5 bases each). Germline V gene sequence: CDR1 SGHNT, CDR2 YYREEE (reference sequence). The CDR3 extends over 15 amino acids. Trimming took 0 bases from V and 3 from J, leaving 13 bases between them. The DNA of the CDR3 is TGTGCCAGCAGCTTGGCCGGGATAGGGGTCTACGAGCAGTACTTC. Protein: CASSLAGIGVYEQYF.

In DNA, the CDR3 is TGTGCCATCAGTCCGGGACAGGGGATAGCTGAAGCTTTCTTT. Translated, it gives CAISPGQGIAEAFF. V gene TRBV10-3 combines with J gene TRBJ1-1; TRBD1 aligns across 10 bases. Per germline, CDR1 ENHRY and CDR2 SYGVKD. V lost 5 bases, J lost 6 bases, and 6 bases stayed unmatched. The CDR3 is made up of 14 amino acids.

The chain links TRBV19 to TRBJ2-7; D is tentatively TRBD1 or TRBD2 (5 bases each). The CDR3 runs to 13 residues. V was clipped by 6 bases and J by 0 bases, with 9 bases between them. Germline loops: CDR1 LNHDA, CDR2 SQIVND (reference sequence). The CDR3 coding sequence is TGTGCCAGTAGGGCAGGGAGCTCCTACGAGCAGTACTTC. This encodes CASRAGSSYEQYF.